Sequencing of this T cell receptor beta chain was carried out in a study of T cell responses to AZD1222 COVID-19 vaccine. The study's findings and limits: Among the donors, most were white British and more were female, and clonal diversity was possibly underestimated.

Comment on this clone: What it binds is not known.

TCRdb keeps only in-frame clones here, not all; method: immunoSEQ multiplex PCR. The data show about 48,000 clones, approximately 86% seen once. The germline V gene has CDR1 MNHEY and CDR2 SMNVEV (reference sequence). The trim removed 0 bases at V and 4 bases at J, leaving 3 bases unmatched. The CDR3 extends over 15 amino acids. The J gene is TRBJ1-1, the V gene TRBV27; TRBD1 matches at 9 bases. This clonotype was obtained from an adult who received the AZD1222 COVID-19 vaccine. Material: peripheral blood, obtained 28 days after the second AZD1222 dose. CDR3 sequence reads: CASSLSVTGGTEAFF. In DNA form, the CDR3 reads TGTGCCAGCAGTTTATCGGTGACAGGGGGCACTGAAGCTTTCTTT.